Listed here are 27 T cell receptor beta chains from one sample, sequenced in a study of T-cell memory formation after mild COVID-19. TCRdb passed the 5' RACE reads through MiXCR, listing each CDR3 protein once. The table records about 450,000 distinct CDR3 sequences, 20% to 25% of them present only once. The sequenced sample consisted of PBMCs or a T cell subset sorted from them (not recorded which). Every receptor here comes from an adult woman who had mild COVID-19 (a few samples of this study predate the infection). Cell type and time point are not known.

This clonotype occurred a few times. This rearrangement joins TRBV7-3 to TRBJ2-2, with 7 bases lining up with TRBD1. After removal of 3 bases from V and 2 bases from J, the junction contained 3 bases not matched to a gene. Germline V gene sequence: CDR1 SGHTA, CDR2 FQGTGA. This CDR3 contains 15 residues. The CDR3, as DNA: TGTGCCAGCAGCTTTCAGGGGGACAACACCGGGGAGCTGTTTTTT. The encoded protein is CASSFQGDNTGELFF.

This clonotype was seen only once. The rearrangement uses TRBV2 and TRBJ2-2; tentative D call: TRBD2 (5 bases). The CDR3 covers 14 residues. Germline V gene lookup returns CDR1 SNHLY and CDR2 FYNNEI. Here the CDR3 DNA reads TGTGCTAAACGGGAACTGTCTAACACCGGGGAGCTGTTTTTT. Protein: CAKRELSNTGELFF.

The rearrangement links TRBV12-3 or TRBV12-4 to TRBJ2-3, with D possibly matching TRBD2 (6 bases). Trimming shortened V by 5 bases and J by 1 base, and 13 bases separated the two germline ends. The CDR3 has 15 amino acids. The CDR3 nucleotides read TGTGCCAGCAGTCCCGGGGGACTCGGCACAGATACGCAGTATTTT. Translating gives CASSPGGLGTDTQYF.

The chain combines TRBV4-2 with TRBJ2-5; the D gene is possibly TRBD2 (6 bases). Germline V CDR1 and CDR2: LGHNA, YNFKEQ. Trimming removed 1 base at V and 9 bases at J, with 21 bases between. This CDR3 contains 16 residues. CDR3 residues: CASSQVTLAGSRAQYF. The CDR3 DNA reads as TGTGCCAGCAGCCAAGTTACGCTAGCCGGGAGTCGTGCCCAGTACTTC.

Only a few counts were recorded for this clonotype. The genes are TRBV20-1 and TRBJ1-1; D gene uncertain. CDR1 is DFQATT, CDR2 SNEGSKA, per germline (reference sequence). This CDR3 has 14 amino acids. With 0 bases removed from V and 4 bases from J, the gap between germline ends came to 12 bases. The chain's CDR3 is CSARDRALGTEAFF. The CDR3 bases are TGCAGTGCTAGAGATCGGGCTTTGGGCACTGAAGCTTTCTTT.

The V and J genes are TRBV4-2 and TRBJ2-2, with D perhaps matching TRBD2 (6 bases). The germline V gene has CDR1 LGHNA and CDR2 YNFKEQ. This CDR3 region has 14 residues. Trimming took off 3 bases at V and 7 bases at J, with 12 bases between the two ends. In nucleotides, the CDR3 is TGTGCCAGCAGCCAGGCGGGATCGGTCGGGGAGCTGTTTTTT. This translates into CASSQAGSVGELFF.

This chain connects TRBV20-1 to TRBJ2-1; D is possibly TRBD1 (6 bases). V was cut by 6 bases and J by 12 bases, with 21 bases left in between. Germline values: CDR1 DFQATT, CDR2 SNEGSKA (reference sequence). The CDR3 is made up of 13 amino acids. CDR3 amino acids: CSAHGQPSVVQFF. The CDR3 coding sequence is TGCAGTGCCCATGGACAGCCCTCGGTGGTGCAGTTCTTC.

The genes are TRBV4-1 and TRBJ2-2; D gene unclear. The CDR3 loop spans 13 amino acids. Between the trimmed V and J ends, which lost 8 bases and 3 bases, there was a span of 10 bases. Germline-derived CDR1 and CDR2 are MGHRA and YSYEKL. This chain's CDR3 is CASQHRYTGELFF. The CDR3 bases are TGCGCCAGCCAGCACCGATACACCGGGGAGCTGTTTTTT.

This clonotype was counted only a few times. The rearrangement links TRBV7-9 to TRBJ2-1; the D gene is possibly TRBD1 (6 bases). V was cut by 2 bases and J by 6 bases, with 20 bases left in between. The CDR3 is made up of 17 amino acids. Germline values: CDR1 SEHNR, CDR2 FQNEAQ (reference sequence). CDR3: CASSLNNLGQKSNEQFF. The CDR3 DNA sequence: TGTGCCAGCAGCTTAAACAACCTTGGACAGAAAAGCAATGAGCAGTTCTTC.

The chain combines TRBV7-3 with TRBJ2-3, with TRBD2 matching 13 bases. Germline V CDR1 and CDR2: SGHTA, FQGTGA. J gave up 4 bases and V 3 bases, and 4 bases lay outside the gene matches. The CDR3 is made up of 16 amino acids. The CDR3 spells CASSFGLAGDSDTQYF. The CDR3 coding sequence is TGTGCCAGCAGCTTTGGACTAGCGGGGGACTCAGATACGCAGTATTTT.

This clonotype was observed a few times. The V gene is TRBV9, the J gene TRBJ2-7; possibly TRBD1 for D (6 bases). The length of the CDR3 is 13 residues. V shed 2 bases and J shed 2 bases, with 8 bases lying between them. The germline gives CDR1 SGDLS, CDR2 YYNGEE. CDR3 in DNA: TGTGCCAGCAGCGTCCGGGACACCTACGAGCAGTACTTC. It specifies CASSVRDTYEQYF.

The chain links TRBV6-1 to TRBJ1-1; TRBD1 matches at 8 bases. CDR3 length equals 13 residues. Germline V gives CDR1 MNHNS, CDR2 SASEGT. Trimming removed 8 bases from V and 3 bases from J; junction bases left unmatched: 5. The CDR3 DNA follows: TGTGCCAGCCGAACAGGGGGATACACTGAAGCTTTCTTT. It encodes CASRTGGYTEAFF.

The chain recombines TRBV20-1 with TRBJ2-7; 7 positions agree with TRBD1. CDR3 length equals 13 residues. V was pared by 3 bases and J by 7 bases, with 9 bases of the junction left unmatched. Germline-derived CDR1 and CDR2 are DFQATT and SNEGSKA (reference sequence). Here the CDR3 DNA reads TGCAGTGCTAGTCGACAGGGCCGGCGGGAGCAGTACTTC. This translates into CSASRQGRREQYF.

The chain joins TRBV6-6 to TRBJ1-2, with TRBD1 matching 7 bases. The CDR3 sequence is 14 residues long. J lost 3 bases, V lost 9 bases, and 10 bases had no gene match. The germline CDR1 and CDR2 sequences are MNHNY and SVGAGI (reference sequence). Here the CDR3 reads CASHRDRIYYGYTF. Here the CDR3 DNA reads TGTGCCAGTCACCGGGACAGAATTTACTATGGCTACACCTTC.

This clonotype was observed a handful of times. CDR3 sequence: CASSLGLIPMNTEAFF. The CDR3 coding sequence is TGCGCCAGCAGCTTGGGACTGATCCCAATGAACACTGAAGCTTTCTTT. The gene calls are TRBV5-1 and TRBJ1-1; D is uncertain. The V gene lost 0 bases and the J gene lost 0 bases, with 12 bases spanning the gap. This CDR3 spans 16 amino acids. Germline assignment: CDR1 SGHRS and CDR2 YFSETQ.

The CDR3 spells CASSGRDRGGTDTQYF. The CDR3 nucleotides read TGCGCCAGCAGCGGCCGGGACAGGGGTGGGACAGATACGCAGTATTTT. The V and J genes are TRBV4-1 and TRBJ2-3, with TRBD1 matching 10 bases. The CDR3 runs to 16 residues. The germline V gene has CDR1 MGHRA and CDR2 YSYEKL. V dropped 5 bases and J dropped 3; count of bases not matched to a gene: 8.

This clonotype was counted only a few times. The chain carries TRBV6-2 or TRBV6-3 and TRBJ2-2; possibly TRBD1 or TRBD2 for D (5 bases each). Germline CDR1 and CDR2: MNHEY and SVGEGT. This CDR3 has 18 amino acids. The germline V and J ends were trimmed by 2 bases and 1 base, with 17 bases remaining between them. The CDR3 DNA is TGTGCCAGCAGTTACCATACTGCCGGGACCAGGAACACCGGGGAGCTGTTTTTT. This encodes CASSYHTAGTRNTGELFF.

In its sample, this clonotype was seen a few times. V usage is TRBV7-3 and J usage is TRBJ2-1; D is undetermined. Germline assignment: CDR1 SGHTA and CDR2 FQGTGA. The CDR3 contains 12 residues. Trimming took off 2 bases at V and 10 bases at J, with 9 bases between the two ends. CDR3 DNA: TGTGCCAGCAGCTTAGATTCCGGGGAGCAGTTCTTC. Residues: CASSLDSGEQFF.

This clonotype was seen once. An end of the junction does not agree with germline; a read error may underlie this. Here the CDR3 reads CASSWQREGLGEQYF. The CDR3 DNA follows: TGTGCTAGCAGCTGGCAGCGGGAGGGCCTCGGCGAGCAGTACTTC. The chain couples TRBV7-7 to TRBJ2-7; 10 bases are a match to TRBD2. This CDR3 region has 15 residues. Germline CDR1 is SSHAT and CDR2 is FNYEAQ (reference sequence).

This chain joins TRBV10-3 and TRBJ2-3, with D possibly being TRBD2 (6 bases). The CDR3 consists of 13 residues. V was pared by 6 bases and J by 2 bases, with 9 bases between. The germline V gene has CDR1 ENHRY and CDR2 SYGVKD. The DNA for the CDR3 is TGTGCCATCAGGGGGACTGACACAGATACGCAGTATTTT. This codes for CAIRGTDTDTQYF.

This chain uses TRBV10-3 with TRBJ2-3; 10 bases line up with TRBD2. J was trimmed by 5 bases and V by 11 bases; bases with no gene match: 7. The CDR3 is made up of 13 amino acids. Germline V gene lookup returns CDR1 ENHRY and CDR2 SYGVKD. The CDR3 DNA is TGTGCCGTCGAGCGGGGGGGTTTAGATACGCAGTATTTT. Translated: CAVERGGLDTQYF.

CDR3 loop: CASSLGMVSGSKNIQYF. In DNA form, the CDR3 reads TGTGCCAGCAGCTTGGGTATGGTCAGTGGATCAAAAAACATTCAGTACTTC. V gene TRBV7-9 combines with J gene TRBJ2-4; D gene unclear. CDR3 length: 17 amino acids. Germline values: CDR1 SEHNR, CDR2 FQNEAQ (reference sequence). The V gene lost 3 bases and the J gene lost 4 bases, with 19 bases spanning the gap.

The chain is built from TRBV12-3 or TRBV12-4 and TRBJ1-5; possibly TRBD1 for D (5 bases). Trimming took off 6 bases at V and 6 bases at J, with 15 bases between the two ends. CDR3 length: 14 amino acids. CDR3 sequence (DNA): TGTGCCAGCAGCCGAGACAGCGTAGCTCAGCCCCAGCATTTT. Its translation is CASSRDSVAQPQHF.

The chain combines TRBV6-5 with TRBJ2-5, with 10 bases aligning to TRBD1. V trimming: 1 base; J trimming: 5 bases; junction bases outside the gene matches: 7. CDR3 length equals 16 residues. Germline-derived CDR1 and CDR2 are MNHEY and SVGAGI. CDR3 DNA: TGTGCCAGCAGTTACTTCCGGACAGGGGGAAGGGAGACCCAGTACTTC. Protein: CASSYFRTGGRETQYF.

In this sample, this clonotype turned up a few times. The chain combines TRBV5-1 with TRBJ2-2, with 10 bases lining up with TRBD2. Germline V gene lookup returns CDR1 SGHRS and CDR2 YFSETQ. Losses at the gene ends were 5 bases for V and 4 bases for J; bases not matched to a gene: 8. CDR3 length: 16 residues. CDR3 protein: CASSASGRRSTGELFF. The DNA of the CDR3 is TGCGCCAGCAGTGCTAGCGGGAGAAGGAGCACCGGGGAGCTGTTTTTT.

This clonotype appeared a few times. The chain employs TRBV6-1 and TRBJ2-7, with a weak D call TRBD2 (6 bases). The CDR3 is 12 amino acids. The V end lost 3 bases, the J end lost 4 bases, and 7 bases lay between the germline ends. Germline V gene data show CDR1 as MNHNS and CDR2 as SASEGT. The CDR3 protein is CASSESGYEQYF. The DNA for the CDR3 is TGTGCCAGCAGTGAGAGCGGGTACGAGCAGTACTTC.

This clonotype was counted a few times. The gene calls are TRBV12-3 or TRBV12-4 and TRBJ1-2, with unresolved D. CDR3 length equals 16 residues. V lost 6 bases to trimming and J lost 6 bases, with 23 bases between them. The CDR3: CASSPGLRTAFNGYTF. DNA for the CDR3: TGTGCCAGCAGCCCCGGTCTAAGGACGGCCTTTAATGGCTACACCTTC.